These T cell receptor beta chains were read from a single sample in a study of shared clonotypes between healthy human individuals. Sequencing was performed with immunoSEQ multiplex PCR; in TCRdb, only in-frame clones are kept and a portion is missing. The table lists hundreds of thousands of clones, roughly 96% of them singletons. The specimen was naive CD8+ T cells sorted from blood. These TCRs come from a woman aged 30 to 39 in good health. CDR3s leave out the opening cysteine and the closing phenylalanine or tryptophan. The order of the fields is clone size, J gene, V gene, CDR3 protein. Clone size appears in some rows only: once, few, many, or a class for an expanded clone.

clone size: -; J gene: TRBJ2-2; V gene: TRBV5-8; CDR3 protein: ASSLLWGTGELF
clone size: -; J gene: TRBJ2-7; V gene: TRBV28; CDR3 protein: ASSVTPGHYEQY
clone size: -; J gene: TRBJ2-7; V gene: TRBV28; CDR3 protein: ASSLIGGEQY
clone size: -; J gene: TRBJ2-7; V gene: TRBV30; CDR3 protein: AWDHQGPEQY
clone size: -; J gene: TRBJ1-2; V gene: TRBV6-5; CDR3 protein: ASSAGTGGFYGYT
clone size: -; J gene: TRBJ2-1; V gene: TRBV6-6; CDR3 protein: ASSSSNEQF
clone size: -; J gene: TRBJ2-1; V gene: TRBV28; CDR3 protein: ASSQLAGALSSYNEQF
clone size: -; J gene: TRBJ2-1; V gene: TRBV2; CDR3 protein: ATGRAGSEQF
clone size: -; J gene: TRBJ1-1; V gene: TRBV7-9; CDR3 protein: ASSLGQGRMNTEAF
clone size: -; J gene: TRBJ2-1; V gene: TRBV5-1; CDR3 protein: ASSLGFYNEQF
clone size: -; J gene: TRBJ1-1; V gene: TRBV5-5; CDR3 protein: ASSLRGAWAEAF
clone size: -; J gene: TRBJ1-1; V gene: TRBV29-1; CDR3 protein: SVDGTPNTEAF
clone size: once; J gene: TRBJ1-1; V gene: TRBV29-1; CDR3 protein: SVEEGWGTEAF
clone size: -; J gene: TRBJ2-2; V gene: TRBV5-4; CDR3 protein: ASSLGTLGTGELF
clone size: -; J gene: TRBJ1-5; V gene: TRBV9; CDR3 protein: ASSGTGGQPQH
clone size: -; J gene: TRBJ2-1; V gene: TRBV4-1; CDR3 protein: ASSRAINSYNEQF
clone size: -; J gene: TRBJ1-6; V gene: TRBV28; CDR3 protein: ASSSPRTNRLNSPLH
clone size: -; J gene: TRBJ2-5; V gene: TRBV9; CDR3 protein: ASSVGGSSQETQY
clone size: -; J gene: TRBJ2-1; V gene: TRBV7-9; CDR3 protein: ASSHGLAGGRWEQF
clone size: -; J gene: TRBJ2-6; V gene: TRBV6-1; CDR3 protein: ASSEARVSAHSGANVLT
clone size: once; J gene: TRBJ2-1; V gene: TRBV5-1; CDR3 protein: ASGATSGQF
clone size: -; J gene: TRBJ2-7; V gene: TRBV7-8; CDR3 protein: ASLGKAYEQY
clone size: few; J gene: TRBJ1-1; V gene: TRBV29-1; CDR3 protein: SVAGYTEAF
clone size: -; J gene: -; V gene: TRBV15; CDR3 protein: ATSRNRGHEQY
clone size: -; J gene: TRBJ1-2; V gene: TRBV10-3; CDR3 protein: AISDAGVVGYT
clone size: -; J gene: TRBJ2-7; V gene: TRBV6-1; CDR3 protein: ASSYRDRVHEQY
clone size: -; J gene: TRBJ2-2; V gene: TRBV29-1; CDR3 protein: SALTSGKSPGELF
clone size: -; J gene: TRBJ2-1; V gene: TRBV6-4; CDR3 protein: ASQNVTRDEQF
clone size: -; J gene: TRBJ1-4; V gene: TRBV4-1; CDR3 protein: ASSNNEKLF
clone size: once; J gene: TRBJ2-1; V gene: TRBV6-1; CDR3 protein: ASSPAPGSWDEQF
clone size: -; J gene: TRBJ2-5; V gene: TRBV6-1; CDR3 protein: ASSEKPVVQQETQY
clone size: -; J gene: TRBJ2-2; V gene: TRBV27; CDR3 protein: ASRAGAGELF
clone size: -; J gene: TRBJ2-6; V gene: TRBV19; CDR3 protein: ASRGPGANVLT
clone size: -; J gene: TRBJ1-4; V gene: TRBV7-9; CDR3 protein: ASSSTGEIGEKLF
clone size: -; J gene: TRBJ2-1; V gene: TRBV5-1; CDR3 protein: ASSLTSGNSYNEQF
clone size: -; J gene: TRBJ2-1; V gene: TRBV4-1; CDR3 protein: ASSQYGTSSYNEQF
clone size: -; J gene: TRBJ1-2; V gene: TRBV30; CDR3 protein: AWSVGQADGYT
clone size: once; J gene: TRBJ1-1; V gene: TRBV2; CDR3 protein: ARAGTPNFEAF
clone size: -; J gene: TRBJ1-1; V gene: TRBV19; CDR3 protein: ASTHRGLTEAF
clone size: -; J gene: TRBJ2-7; V gene: TRBV5-1; CDR3 protein: ASSFGLDYEQY
clone size: -; J gene: TRBJ2-1; V gene: TRBV4-1; CDR3 protein: ASSPSPGTSGSYNEQF
clone size: -; J gene: TRBJ2-2; V gene: TRBV7-8; CDR3 protein: ASSPYQGPNTGELF
clone size: -; J gene: TRBJ1-1; V gene: TRBV6-4; CDR3 protein: ASSEGGLNTEAF